This passage covers 29 T cell receptor beta chains from one sample sequenced in a study of graft-versus-host responses after intestinal transplantation. Clones were read by immunoSEQ multiplex PCR, and TCRdb kept only the in-frame ones, dropping some. This sample has around 71,000 clones, with around 90% found just once. Sequencing was performed on bone marrow, taken roughly 780 days after intestinal transplantation. The receptors originated from a human patient who received an intestinal transplant, so some T cells may come from the graft donor.

The rearrangement links TRBV7-9 to TRBJ2-5, with D possibly TRBD2 on 5 matching bases. The CDR3 runs to 14 residues. V was trimmed by 4 bases and J by 5 bases, leaving 14 bases between them. Germline CDR1 and CDR2: SEHNR and FQNEAQ (reference sequence). DNA for the CDR3: TGTGCCAGCAGCTCCGTTAGCGCTTGGGAGACCCAGTACTTC. Its translation is CASSSVSAWETQYF. The whole variable domain, remainder taken from reference TRBV7-9 and TRBJ2-5, is DTGVSQNPRHKITKRGQNVTFRCDPISEHNRLYWYRQTLGQGPEFLTYFQNEAQLEKSRLLSDRFSAERPKGSFSTLEIQRTEQGDSAMYLCASSSVSAWETQYFGPGTRLLVL.

This chain connects TRBV5-1 to TRBJ1-1; 9 bases match TRBD1. Looked up from germline, CDR1 is SGHRS and CDR2 is YFSETQ. The CDR3 spans 16 residues. Losses at the gene ends were 0 bases for V and 6 bases for J; bases not matched to a gene: 9. This chain's CDR3 is CASSLAGDRDKAEAFF. CDR3 sequence (DNA): TGCGCCAGCAGCTTGGCCGGGGACAGGGATAAGGCTGAAGCTTTCTTT.

The chain links TRBV28 to TRBJ2-3; weak D call: TRBD1 (5 bases). The CDR3 sequence is 16 residues long. In germline, CDR1 is MDHEN, CDR2 SYDVKM. The germline V and J ends were trimmed by 2 bases and 1 base, with 13 bases remaining between them. CDR3 loop: CASSLLAQGGTDTQYF. DNA of the CDR3: TGTGCCAGCAGTTTACTGGCCCAAGGGGGCACAGATACGCAGTATTTT.

The rearrangement joins TRBV15 to TRBJ1-4; no firm D call. V was pared by 0 bases and J by 0 bases, with 5 bases between. Germline V gene data show CDR1 as LNHNV and CDR2 as YYDKDF (reference sequence). The CDR3 sequence is 15 residues long. CDR3 bases: TGTGCCACCAGCAGAGATGCGGCAACTAATGAAAAACTGTTTTTT. This sequence encodes CATSRDAATNEKLFF.

The V and J genes are TRBV11-3 and TRBJ2-2, with 9 bases aligning to TRBD1. The germline CDR1 and CDR2 sequences are SGHNT and YENEEA. CDR3 length: 17 residues. Germline trimming cut 0 bases from V and 5 bases from J; bases unmatched to any gene: 7. This CDR3 is CASSLEGTGKFTGELFF. The CDR3 DNA is TGTGCCAGCAGCTTAGAGGGGACAGGGAAGTTTACCGGGGAGCTGTTTTTT.

The genes are TRBV5-1 and TRBJ2-3; D is ambiguous. Trimming left V 0 bases short and J 1 base short, with 12 bases between. This CDR3 has 16 residues. Germline lookup yields CDR1 SGHRS and CDR2 YFSETQ. CDR3 amino acids: CASSLGRAGGTDTQYF. The CDR3 bases are TGCGCCAGCAGCTTGGGAAGGGCAGGTGGCACAGATACGCAGTATTTT.

This chain connects TRBV2 to TRBJ2-5; 7 bases match TRBD2. CDR3 length equals 17 residues. Germline values: CDR1 SNHLY, CDR2 FYNNEI. V lost 3 bases and J lost 5; bases outside the gene matches: 15. In nucleotides, the CDR3 is TGTGCCAGCAGTGATCCCCAGGGTGAGCGGGACTTCGAGACCCAGTACTTC. Protein sequence: CASSDPQGERDFETQYF.

This chain connects TRBV7-9 to TRBJ1-5; D is possibly TRBD1 (5 bases). The CDR3 is 13 amino acids. V was shortened by 5 bases and J by 7 bases, with 12 bases between the two germline ends. Germline values: CDR1 SEHNR, CDR2 FQNEAQ (reference sequence). The CDR3 coding sequence is TGTGCCAGCAGCCCCTCGGGGGGACAGCCCCAGCATTTT. It is translated as CASSPSGGQPQHF.

This chain connects TRBV2 to TRBJ2-1; D possibly matches TRBD1 or TRBD2 (5 bases each). Germline-derived CDR1 and CDR2 are SNHLY and FYNNEI. This CDR3 has 11 amino acids. The germline V and J ends were trimmed by 5 bases and 10 bases, with 9 bases remaining between them. The CDR3 nucleotides read TGTGCCAGCAGTCCCGGGACGGAGCAGTTCTTC. Translating it yields CASSPGTEQFF.

The chain uses TRBV5-1 and TRBJ2-7; TRBD1 matches 7 bases. The CDR3 covers 13 residues. Germline-derived CDR1 and CDR2 are SGHRS and YFSETQ. V shed 3 bases and J 1 base; nucleotides not matched to a gene: 1. CDR3 coding DNA: TGCGCCAGCAGCTCCAGGGGGTCCTACGAGCAGTACTTC. This codes for CASSSRGSYEQYF.

This chain connects TRBV28 to TRBJ2-7; TRBD2 aligns across 14 bases. This CDR3 contains 16 residues. Per the germline V gene, CDR1 is MDHEN and CDR2 is SYDVKM. V trimming: 5 bases; J trimming: 2 bases; junction bases outside the gene matches: 5. CDR3 region: CASSTLTSGRAYEQYF. The CDR3 DNA follows: TGTGCCAGCAGTACCCTGACTAGCGGGAGGGCCTACGAGCAGTACTTC.

The J gene is TRBJ2-2, the V gene TRBV9; TRBD2 matches at 8 bases. The CDR3 contains 15 residues. Germline V lookup: CDR1 SGDLS, CDR2 YYNGEE. V gave up 4 bases and J gave up 1 base; unmatched junction bases: 3. As DNA, the CDR3 is TGTGCCAGCAGCCCTCTAGCGGGGAACACCGGGGAGCTGTTTTTT. It specifies CASSPLAGNTGELFF.

The chain combines TRBV15 with TRBJ2-7; TRBD1 or TRBD2 may be the D gene (6 bases each). V was trimmed by 0 bases and J by 3 bases, leaving 9 bases between them. This CDR3 has 14 residues. Germline lookup yields CDR1 LNHNV and CDR2 YYDKDF (reference sequence). CDR3 coding DNA: TGTGCCACCAGCAGAGATCGGGGGCGCTACGAGCAGTACTTC. It translates to CATSRDRGRYEQYF.

This sequence joins TRBV11-2 and TRBJ1-1, with D possibly TRBD1 on 5 matching bases. Per the germline V gene, CDR1 is SGHAT and CDR2 is FQNNGV. V was pared by 6 bases and J by 7 bases, with 24 bases between. CDR3 length: 16 amino acids. As DNA, the CDR3 is TGTGCCAGCAGATTCGATCTTTGGGGCAACGCCCTTGAAGCTTTCTTT. Translating gives CASRFDLWGNALEAFF.

The V gene is TRBV7-3, the J gene TRBJ2-1; either TRBD1 or TRBD2 may supply D (5 bases each). CDR1 is SGHTA and CDR2 is FQGTGA in the germline V gene. The CDR3 has 17 residues. The V and J ends lost 1 base and 4 bases respectively, with 17 bases between them. The CDR3 spells CASSLMGPPQPYNEQFF. Here the CDR3 DNA reads TGTGCCAGCAGCTTAATGGGACCCCCCCAACCTTACAATGAGCAGTTCTTC.

J is TRBJ1-4 and V is TRBV6-5; no firm D call. The germline V gene has CDR1 MNHEY and CDR2 SVGAGI. CDR3 length equals 11 residues. Trimming shortened V by 5 bases and J by 5 bases, and 3 bases separated the two germline ends. CDR3 in amino acids: CASSLNEKLFF. The CDR3 nucleotides read TGTGCCAGCAGTCTCAATGAAAAACTGTTTTTT.

A note on this clone: One end of the junction does not line up with germline, which may come from a read error. The genes are TRBV13 and TRBJ2-2, with 8 bases that match TRBD2. Germline values: CDR1 PRHDT, CDR2 FYEKMQ (reference sequence). The CDR3 totals 13 residues. The DNA of the CDR3 is TGTGCCAGCAGCTTAGTAACCAGCGGGGGGCTGTTTTTT. This translates into CASSLVTSGGLFF.

The chain has TRBV27 and TRBJ2-3; either TRBD1 or TRBD2 may fit D (6 bases each). This CDR3 is 15 amino acids long. CDR1 and CDR2 (germline): MNHEY, SMNVEV (reference sequence). V was shortened by 3 bases and J by 3 bases, with 13 bases between the two germline ends. As DNA, the CDR3 is TGTGCCAGCAGTTTGTTGGGGGGCGGTACAGATACGCAGTATTTT. It is translated as CASSLLGGGTDTQYF.

This sequence joins TRBV7-9 and TRBJ1-6, with a possible D match to TRBD1 (5 bases). Trimming removed 4 bases from V and 0 bases from J, with 13 bases in between. The germline V gene encodes CDR1 SEHNR and CDR2 FQNEAQ (reference sequence). The CDR3 has 17 amino acids. Written as DNA, the CDR3 is TGTGCCAGCAGCTCACCGGGACGGGGCTCCTATAATTCACCCCTCCACTTT. Protein sequence: CASSSPGRGSYNSPLHF.

V and J are TRBV6-5 and TRBJ2-3, with no clear D. V was pared by 2 bases and J by 5 bases, with 11 bases between. This CDR3 spans 14 amino acids. CDR1 is MNHEY, CDR2 SVGAGI, per germline. CDR3 loop: CASSYEPTVDTQYF. The CDR3 DNA is TGTGCCAGCAGTTACGAGCCGACTGTAGATACGCAGTATTTT.

The chain carries TRBV29-1 and TRBJ1-1, with D possibly being TRBD1 (6 bases). This CDR3 has 14 amino acids. V lost 3 bases to trimming and J lost 1 base, with 12 bases between them. Germline assignment: CDR1 SQVTM and CDR2 ANQGSEA. As DNA, the CDR3 is TGCAGCGTTGAGTTAAGGGGACAGAACACTGAAGCTTTCTTT. This sequence encodes CSVELRGQNTEAFF.

A word on this clone: At one end, the junction sequence differs from germline, possibly due to a read error. This chain connects TRBV29-1 to TRBJ1-1, with D perhaps matching TRBD1 (5 bases). CDR3 length: 17 amino acids. Germline V CDR1 and CDR2: SQVTM, ANQGSEA. In nucleotides, the CDR3 is TGCAGCGTCGAAGAATTACTAGGGGAGAGAGGTAGCACTGAAGCTTTCTTT. Translating it yields CSVEELLGERGSTEAFF.

The chain employs TRBV19 and TRBJ2-5; no reliable D call. The length of the CDR3 is 13 residues. Germline CDR1 LNHDA, CDR2 SQIVND (reference sequence). Trimming shortened V by 5 bases and J by 4 bases, and 11 bases separated the two germline ends. The CDR3: CASSLSIIETQYF. The CDR3 DNA reads as TGTGCCAGTAGTCTTTCTATTATAGAGACCCAGTACTTC.

The chain employs TRBV19 and TRBJ2-1; D is unresolved. V was cut by 3 bases and J by 5 bases, with 14 bases left in between. CDR3 length: 15 amino acids. Germline CDR1 reads LNHDA; CDR2 reads SQIVND (reference sequence). The CDR3 loop reads CASSIESGENNEQFF. Written as DNA, the CDR3 is TGTGCCAGTAGTATTGAGTCAGGAGAAAACAATGAGCAGTTCTTC. Full variable domain (missing parts from reference TRBV19 and TRBJ2-1): DGGITQSPKYLFRKEGQNVTLSCEQNLNHDAMYWYRQDPGQGLRLIYYSQIVNDFQKGDIAEGYSVSREKKESFPLTVTSAQKNPTAFYLCASSIESGENNEQFFGPGTRLTVL.

The chain recombines TRBV27 with TRBJ1-1; D remains ambiguous. There are 23 residues in the CDR3. The germline V gene has CDR1 MNHEY and CDR2 SMNVEV (reference sequence). The V end lost 7 bases, the J end lost 0 bases, and 39 bases lay between the germline ends. The CDR3 here is CASIRPRNSDWRSDYRLNTEAFF. DNA for the CDR3: TGTGCCAGCATCCGACCCCGTAATTCGGACTGGCGAAGTGATTACCGATTGAACACTGAAGCTTTCTTT.

The rearrangement links TRBV7-6 to TRBJ2-7; D ambiguous. Trimming left V 1 base short and J 3 bases short, with 7 bases between. Germline V gene sequence: CDR1 SGHVS, CDR2 FNYEAQ. This CDR3 region has 13 residues. CDR3 sequence (DNA): TGTGCCAGCAGCTTAGACGGCAGCTACGAGCAGTACTTC. Translating it yields CASSLDGSYEQYF.

The V and J genes are TRBV7-2 and TRBJ2-5; perhaps TRBD2 as D (6 bases). The DNA end favors TRBJ2-7, so the J call may be wrong. The CDR3 spans 12 residues. CDR1 is SGHTA and CDR2 is FQGNSA in the germline V gene. The DNA of the CDR3 is TGTGCTAATGGGTGGCTTAGCGGCGAGCAGTACTTC. Translated, it gives CANGWLSGEQYF.

This chain connects TRBV9 to TRBJ1-1; D might be TRBD1 (6 bases). The CDR3 is made up of 13 amino acids. V was trimmed by 7 bases and J by 5 bases, leaving 15 bases between them. Germline V gives CDR1 SGDLS, CDR2 YYNGEE. In nucleotides, the CDR3 is TGTGCCAGCGGAACAGGGCCTGGGACTGAAGCTTTCTTT. Translation gives CASGTGPGTEAFF.

This clone was seen a single time. The V gene is TRBV5-5, the J gene TRBJ1-2; TRBD1 aligns across 9 bases. This CDR3 contains 15 residues. CDR1 SGHKS and CDR2 YYEKEE come from the germline V gene (reference sequence). Germline trimming cut 3 bases from V and 4 bases from J; bases unmatched to any gene: 7. Here the CDR3 reads CASSSIGTGSYGYTF. CDR3 in DNA: TGTGCCAGCAGCTCTATCGGGACAGGGAGCTATGGCTACACCTTC.